This T cell receptor beta chain was found in a study of T cell repertoires in cytomegalovirus infection. Study context: Alongside well-studied HLA-B-restricted CMV epitopes, recently identified HLA-C-restricted CMV epitopes were also used. TCR beta signatures that were public indicated CMV infection and matching HLA type.

Findings of the study overall: The ex vivo response was dominated by HLA-C-restricted CMV-specific TCR beta clonotypes.

TCRdb passed the reads through MiXCR, listing each CDR3 protein once. This sample has around 300,000 distinct CDR3 sequences, with approximately 22% found just once. This CDR3 comprises 12 residues. The V gene's germline CDR1 is SGHTA and CDR2 FQGNSA. Trimming pared 5 bases from V and 8 bases from J, leaving 12 bases between. This clonotype appeared many times. Its antigen is currently unknown. The chain is built from TRBV7-2 and TRBJ1-2; D may be TRBD1 (6 bases). The specimen comprised cultured PBMCs, sampled from culture after CMV antigen stimulation. The receptor was isolated from a human donor in good health (CMV status not recorded). Some clones in this sample may be carry-over from other donors' samples. The CDR3 DNA follows: TGTGCCAGCAGCCGAGTGGGGGGCGGCTACACCTTC. Amino acid sequence: CASSRVGGGYTF.